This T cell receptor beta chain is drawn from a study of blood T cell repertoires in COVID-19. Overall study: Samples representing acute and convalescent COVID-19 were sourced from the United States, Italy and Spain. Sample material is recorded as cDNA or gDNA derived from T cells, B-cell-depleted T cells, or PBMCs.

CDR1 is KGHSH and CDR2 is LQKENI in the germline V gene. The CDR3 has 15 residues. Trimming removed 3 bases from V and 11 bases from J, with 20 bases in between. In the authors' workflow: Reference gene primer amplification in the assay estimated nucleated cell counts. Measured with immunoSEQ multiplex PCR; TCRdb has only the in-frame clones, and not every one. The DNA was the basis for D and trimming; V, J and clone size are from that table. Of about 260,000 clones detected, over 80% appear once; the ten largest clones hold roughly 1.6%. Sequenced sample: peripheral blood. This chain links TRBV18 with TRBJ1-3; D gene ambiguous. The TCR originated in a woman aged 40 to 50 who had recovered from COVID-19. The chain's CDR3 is CASSPVTGGEYSIYF. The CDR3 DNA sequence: TGTGCCAGCTCACCGGTTACGGGCGGGGAATATTCCATATATTTT.